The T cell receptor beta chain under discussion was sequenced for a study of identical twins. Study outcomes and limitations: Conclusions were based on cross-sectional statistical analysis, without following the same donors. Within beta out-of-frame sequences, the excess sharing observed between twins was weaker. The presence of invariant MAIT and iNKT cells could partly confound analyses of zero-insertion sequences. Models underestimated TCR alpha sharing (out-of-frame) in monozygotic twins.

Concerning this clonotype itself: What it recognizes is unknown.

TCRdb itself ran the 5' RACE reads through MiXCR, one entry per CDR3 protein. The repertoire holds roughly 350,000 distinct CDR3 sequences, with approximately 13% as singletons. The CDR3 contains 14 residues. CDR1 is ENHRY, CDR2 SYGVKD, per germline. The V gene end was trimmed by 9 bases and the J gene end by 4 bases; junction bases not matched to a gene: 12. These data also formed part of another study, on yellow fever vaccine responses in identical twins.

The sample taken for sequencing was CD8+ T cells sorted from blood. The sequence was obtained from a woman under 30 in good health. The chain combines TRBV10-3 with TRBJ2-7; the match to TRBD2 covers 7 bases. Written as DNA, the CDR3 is TGTGCCATTAGCAGTAGCGGGCCAGGGTACGAGCAGTACTTC. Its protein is CAISSSGPGYEQYF.